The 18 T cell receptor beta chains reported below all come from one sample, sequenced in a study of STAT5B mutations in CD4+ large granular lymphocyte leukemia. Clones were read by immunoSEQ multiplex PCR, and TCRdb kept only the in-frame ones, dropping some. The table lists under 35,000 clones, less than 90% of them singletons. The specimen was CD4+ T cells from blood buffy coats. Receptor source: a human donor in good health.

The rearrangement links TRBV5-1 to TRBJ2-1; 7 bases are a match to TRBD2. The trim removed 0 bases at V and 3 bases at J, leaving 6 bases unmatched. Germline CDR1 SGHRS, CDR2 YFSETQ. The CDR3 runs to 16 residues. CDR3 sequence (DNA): TGCGCCAGCAGCTTGGACCGAACTAGCGTCTACAATGAGCAGTTCTTC. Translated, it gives CASSLDRTSVYNEQFF. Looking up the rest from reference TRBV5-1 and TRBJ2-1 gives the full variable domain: KAGVTQTPRYLIKTRGQQVTLSCSPISGHRSVSWYQQTPGQGLQFLFEYFSETQRNKGNFPGRFSGRQFSNSRSEMNVSTLELGDSALYLCASSLDRTSVYNEQFFGPGTRLTVL.

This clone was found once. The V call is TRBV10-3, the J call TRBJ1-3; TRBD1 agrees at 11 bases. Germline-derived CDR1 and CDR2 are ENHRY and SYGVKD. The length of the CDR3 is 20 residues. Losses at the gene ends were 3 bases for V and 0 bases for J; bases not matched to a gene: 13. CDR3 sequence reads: CAISDIGTGGGMLSGNTIYF. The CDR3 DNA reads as TGTGCCATCAGTGACATCGGGACAGGGGGTGGAATGCTCTCTGGAAACACCATATATTTT.

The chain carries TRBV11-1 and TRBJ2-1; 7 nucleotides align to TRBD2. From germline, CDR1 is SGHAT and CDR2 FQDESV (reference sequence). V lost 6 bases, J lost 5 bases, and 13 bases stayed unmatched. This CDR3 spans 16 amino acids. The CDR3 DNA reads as TGTGCCAGCAGTGCCACGCCCAGCGGGATGAACAATGAGCAGTTCTTC. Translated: CASSATPSGMNNEQFF.

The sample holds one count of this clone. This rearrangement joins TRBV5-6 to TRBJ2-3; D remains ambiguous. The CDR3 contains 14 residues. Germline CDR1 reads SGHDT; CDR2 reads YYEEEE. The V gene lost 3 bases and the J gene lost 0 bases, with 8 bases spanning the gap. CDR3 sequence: CASSSATSTDTQYF. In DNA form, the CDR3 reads TGTGCCAGCAGCTCAGCTACTAGCACAGATACGCAGTATTTT. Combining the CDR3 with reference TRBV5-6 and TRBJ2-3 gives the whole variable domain DAGVTQSPTHLIKTRGQQVTLRCSPKSGHDTVSWYQQALGQGPQFIFQYYEEEERQRGNFPDRFSGHQFPNYSSELNVNALLLGDSALYLCASSSATSTDTQYFGPGTRLTVL.

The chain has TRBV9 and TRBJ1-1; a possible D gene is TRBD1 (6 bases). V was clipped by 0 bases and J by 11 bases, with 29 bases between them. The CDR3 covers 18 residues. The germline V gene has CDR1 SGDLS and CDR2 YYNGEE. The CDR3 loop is CASSVEFAGPGVVNRAFF. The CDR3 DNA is TGTGCCAGCAGCGTAGAATTTGCCGGACCAGGGGTCGTTAATCGGGCTTTCTTT. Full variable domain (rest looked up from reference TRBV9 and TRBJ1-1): DSGVTQTPKHLITATGQRVTLRCSPRSGDLSVYWYQQSLDQGLQFLIQYYNGEERAKGNILERFSAQQFPDLHSELNLSSLELGDSALYFCASSVEFAGPGVVNRAFFGQGTRLTVV.

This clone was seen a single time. In DNA form, the CDR3 reads TGTGCCACGGGGGGAGGTAATCAGCCCCAGCATTTT. Translating gives CATGGGNQPQHF. The chain has TRBV28 and TRBJ1-5; possible D gene TRBD1, 5 bases. V was clipped by 10 bases and J by 4 bases, with 11 bases between them. CDR3 length: 12 residues. Germline CDR1 is MDHEN and CDR2 is SYDVKM.

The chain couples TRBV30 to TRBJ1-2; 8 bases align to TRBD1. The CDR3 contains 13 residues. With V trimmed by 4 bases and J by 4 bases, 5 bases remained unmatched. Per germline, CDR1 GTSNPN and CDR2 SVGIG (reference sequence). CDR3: CAWTPGQAYGYTF. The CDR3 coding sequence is TGTGCCTGGACCCCGGGACAGGCCTATGGCTACACCTTC.

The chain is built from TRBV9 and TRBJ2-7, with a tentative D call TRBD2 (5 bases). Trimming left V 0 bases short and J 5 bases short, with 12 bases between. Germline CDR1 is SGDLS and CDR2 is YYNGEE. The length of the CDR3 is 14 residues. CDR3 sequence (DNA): TGTGCCAGCAGCGTAGCGGGGTCAGAAAACGAGCAGTACTTC. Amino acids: CASSVAGSENEQYF.

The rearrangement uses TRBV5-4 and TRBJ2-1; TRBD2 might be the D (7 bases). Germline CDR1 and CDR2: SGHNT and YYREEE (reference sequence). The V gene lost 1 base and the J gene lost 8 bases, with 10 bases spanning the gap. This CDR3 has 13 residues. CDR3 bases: TGTGCCAGCAGCTTGATAGGGGGGGATGAGCAGTTCTTC. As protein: CASSLIGGDEQFF.

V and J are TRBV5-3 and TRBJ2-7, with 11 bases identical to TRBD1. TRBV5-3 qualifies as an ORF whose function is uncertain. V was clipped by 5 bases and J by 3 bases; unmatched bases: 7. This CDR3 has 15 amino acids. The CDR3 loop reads CARRSPGQGDYEQYF. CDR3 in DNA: TGTGCCAGAAGGTCGCCGGGACAGGGGGACTACGAGCAGTACTTC.

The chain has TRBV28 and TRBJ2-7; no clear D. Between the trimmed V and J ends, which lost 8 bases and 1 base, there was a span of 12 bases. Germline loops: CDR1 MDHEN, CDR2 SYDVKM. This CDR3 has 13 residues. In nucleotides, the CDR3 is TGTGCCAGCGTAAGATCCACGTCCTACGAGCAGTACTTC. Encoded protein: CASVRSTSYEQYF.

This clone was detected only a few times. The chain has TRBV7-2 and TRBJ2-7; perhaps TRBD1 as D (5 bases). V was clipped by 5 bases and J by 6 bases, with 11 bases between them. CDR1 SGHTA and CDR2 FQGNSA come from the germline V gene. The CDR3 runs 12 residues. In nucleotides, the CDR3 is TGTGCCAGCAGCCACACAGGATTCGAGCAGTACTTC. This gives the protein CASSHTGFEQYF.

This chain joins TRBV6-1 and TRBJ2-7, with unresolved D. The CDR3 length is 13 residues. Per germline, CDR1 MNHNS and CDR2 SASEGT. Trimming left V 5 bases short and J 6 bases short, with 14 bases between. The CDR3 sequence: CASSFETRFEQYF. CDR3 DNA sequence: TGTGCCAGCAGTTTCGAGACTCGATTCGAGCAGTACTTC.

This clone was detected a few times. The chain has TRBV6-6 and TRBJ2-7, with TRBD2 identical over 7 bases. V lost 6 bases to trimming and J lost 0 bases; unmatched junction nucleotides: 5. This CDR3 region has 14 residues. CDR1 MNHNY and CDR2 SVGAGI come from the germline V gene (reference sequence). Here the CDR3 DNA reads TGTGCCAGCAGCCGGGGGGACCGCTCCTACGAGCAGTACTTC. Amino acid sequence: CASSRGDRSYEQYF.

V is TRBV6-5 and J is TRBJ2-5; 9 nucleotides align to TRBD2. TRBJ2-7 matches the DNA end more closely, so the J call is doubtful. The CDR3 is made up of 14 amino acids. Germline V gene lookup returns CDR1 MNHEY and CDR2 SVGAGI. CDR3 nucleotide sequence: TGTGCCAGCGGAGCTATAGCGGGAGCCTACGAGCAGTACTTC. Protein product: CASGAIAGAYEQYF.

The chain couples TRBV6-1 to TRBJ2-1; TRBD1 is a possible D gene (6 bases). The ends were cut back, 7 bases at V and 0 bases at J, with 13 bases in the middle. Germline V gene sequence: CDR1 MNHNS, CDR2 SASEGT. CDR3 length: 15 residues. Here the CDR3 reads CASTSDRSSYNEQFF. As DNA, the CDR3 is TGTGCCAGCACCTCAGACAGGAGCTCCTACAATGAGCAGTTCTTC.

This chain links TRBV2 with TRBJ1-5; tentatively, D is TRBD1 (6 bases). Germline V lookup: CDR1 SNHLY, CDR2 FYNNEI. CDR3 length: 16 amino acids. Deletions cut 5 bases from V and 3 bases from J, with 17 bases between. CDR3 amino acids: CASSNFLQGHNQPQHF. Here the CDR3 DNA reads TGTGCCAGCAGTAACTTTTTACAGGGCCACAATCAGCCCCAGCATTTT.

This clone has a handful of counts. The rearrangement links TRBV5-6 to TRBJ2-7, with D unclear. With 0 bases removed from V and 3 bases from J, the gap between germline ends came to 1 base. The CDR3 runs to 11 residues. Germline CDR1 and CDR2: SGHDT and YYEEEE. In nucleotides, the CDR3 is TGTGCCAGCAGCTTGGGCTACGAGCAGTACTTC. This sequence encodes CASSLGYEQYF.